This TCR beta chain was captured in a study of blood T cell repertoires in COVID-19. Overall study: T cells, B-cell-depleted T cells, or PBMCs supplied cDNA or gDNA.

Clones were sequenced by immunoSEQ multiplex PCR, and TCRdb holds only the in-frame ones, with some missing. The sample includes 310,000 or so clones, around 90% seen only once; the top ten take about 1.7%. Sequenced: PBMCs or T cells enriched from blood (not recorded which). The sequence derives from a woman aged 18-29 years with acute COVID-19.

For the CDR3, the DNA is TGCGCCAGCAGCTGGGGAGGGGCGGCGAGCTCGGACGAGCAGTACTTC. Translated: CASSWGGAASSDEQYF. The rearrangement uses TRBV5-1 and TRBJ2-7, with 7 positions matching TRBD2. In germline, CDR1 is SGHRS, CDR2 YFSETQ. V lost 3 bases, J lost 5 bases, and 14 bases stayed unmatched. This CDR3 region has 16 residues.